A few counts support the clone carrying this T cell receptor (beta chain). The data are from a study of blood T cell repertoires in COVID-19. Study-level background: COVID-19 samples, acute and convalescent, were from the United States, Italy and Spain.

The V gene end was trimmed by 4 bases and the J gene end by 6 bases; junction bases not matched to a gene: 7. CDR1 MNHNY and CDR2 SVGAGI come from the germline V gene (reference sequence). The CDR3 extends over 14 amino acids. The assay was immunoSEQ multiplex PCR, and TCRdb's table has in-frame clones only and misses some. Seen here are approximately 100,000 clones, about 90% observed once, and the top ten hold around 15%. The genes are TRBV6-6 and TRBJ1-1; 8 bases match TRBD1. This clonotype originated in a man aged 50 or older with acute or convalescent COVID-19. Sequenced input: peripheral blood. Here the CDR3 reads CASSSGGRSPEAFF. The CDR3 coding sequence is TGTGCCAGCAGTTCAGGGGGCCGATCCCCTGAAGCTTTCTTT.